Each of the 22 T cell receptor beta chains below was sequenced from the same sample in a study of blood T cell repertoires in COVID-19. Generated by immunoSEQ multiplex PCR, the TCRdb table keeps only in-frame clones and is missing some. The sample yields 110,000 or so clones, roughly 87% seen once. The sequenced sample consisted of peripheral blood. Receptors were obtained from a human donor in a cohort sampled during active COVID-19.

The chain employs TRBV6-4 and TRBJ2-7; 7 bases line up with TRBD2. The CDR3 spans 14 residues. Germline V gene data show CDR1 as MRHNA and CDR2 as SNTAGT. V lost 6 bases to trimming and J lost 2 bases; unmatched junction nucleotides: 7. The CDR3 region is CASREGGETYEQYF. CDR3 nucleotides: TGTGCCAGCAGGGAGGGAGGGGAAACCTACGAGCAGTACTTC.

V usage is TRBV28 and J usage is TRBJ1-6; D might be TRBD1 (5 bases). Germline assignment: CDR1 MDHEN and CDR2 SYDVKM. The CDR3 runs 18 residues. Trimming took off 5 bases at V and 0 bases at J, with 17 bases between the two ends. The DNA for the CDR3 is TGTGCCAGCAGTCCGATAGGGGCAGGAAGCTCCTATAATTCACCCCTCCACTTT. It is translated as CASSPIGAGSSYNSPLHF.

This chain connects TRBV11-1 to TRBJ2-2, with a possible D match to TRBD2 (6 bases). The germline V and J ends were trimmed by 8 bases and 4 bases, with 11 bases remaining between them. The CDR3 runs 13 residues. CDR1 is SGHAT, CDR2 FQDESV, per germline (reference sequence). CDR3 coding DNA: TGTGCCAGCTCGGGGACTCGCACCGGGGAGCTGTTTTTT. Amino acid sequence: CASSGTRTGELFF.

This chain links TRBV29-1 with TRBJ1-2, with D possibly matching TRBD1 (5 bases). Trimming took 3 bases from V and 4 from J, leaving 18 bases between them. CDR1 and CDR2 (germline): SQVTM, ANQGSEA. This CDR3 is 15 amino acids long. The DNA of the CDR3 is TGCAGCGTTGAGGGGGGGTCAGGTGGAACCTATGGCTACACCTTC. It specifies CSVEGGSGGTYGYTF. The entire variable domain, with the rest obtained from reference TRBV29-1 and TRBJ1-2, is as follows: SAVISQKPSRDICQRGTSLTIQCQVDSQVTMMFWYRQQPGQSLTLIATANQGSEATYESGFVIDKFPISRPNLTFSTLTVSNMSPEDSSIYLCSVEGGSGGTYGYTFGSGTRLTVV.

This CDR3 reads CASSLFPNQPQHF. In nucleotides, the CDR3 is TGTGCCAGCAGTCTCTTCCCCAATCAGCCCCAGCATTTT. This chain joins TRBV6-4 and TRBJ1-5; D remains ambiguous. Between the trimmed V and J ends, which lost 5 bases and 3 bases, there was a span of 8 bases. Germline assignment: CDR1 MRHNA and CDR2 SNTAGT. The CDR3 totals 13 residues.

The chain joins TRBV30 to TRBJ2-5, with unresolved D. Per the germline V gene, CDR1 is GTSNPN and CDR2 is SVGIG (reference sequence). This CDR3 spans 12 amino acids. The V end was cut by 5 bases, the J end by 5 bases, with 12 bases between. The CDR3 region is CAWGPRAETQYF. The DNA of the CDR3 is TGTGCCTGGGGCCCCCGAGCGGAGACCCAGTACTTC.

V is TRBV11-3 and J is TRBJ2-7; 9 nucleotides agree with TRBD2. CDR1 is SGHNT and CDR2 is YENEEA in the germline V gene. With 0 bases clipped from V and 0 bases from J, the junction kept 6 bases outside the gene matches. The CDR3 runs 17 residues. The CDR3 loop is CASSLDSGSFISYEQYF. In nucleotides, the CDR3 is TGTGCCAGCAGCTTAGATAGCGGGAGCTTCATCTCCTACGAGCAGTACTTC.

The chain employs TRBV11-3 and TRBJ2-1; 12 bases agree with TRBD2. The CDR3 spans 16 residues. V lost 2 bases and J lost 7; bases outside the gene matches: 6. Germline CDR1 is SGHNT and CDR2 is YENEEA. CDR3 bases: TGTGCCAGCAGCTTACTAGCGGGGGGGCTGGGGAATGAGCAGTTCTTC. Amino acids: CASSLLAGGLGNEQFF.

V is TRBV19 and J is TRBJ1-2; a weak D match, TRBD1 (5 bases). The CDR3 has 13 amino acids. The V gene lost 2 bases and the J gene lost 5 bases, with 9 bases spanning the gap. Germline V gives CDR1 LNHDA, CDR2 SQIVND (reference sequence). CDR3: CASSIQGLYGYTF. DNA for the CDR3: TGTGCCAGTAGTATACAGGGACTATATGGCTACACCTTC.

J is TRBJ1-1 and V is TRBV6-6; no firm D call. CDR1 and CDR2 (germline): MNHNY, SVGAGI (reference sequence). This CDR3 is 14 amino acids long. Trimming took 6 bases from V and 0 from J, leaving 11 bases between them. CDR3 residues: CASSPRTMNTEAFF. The CDR3 DNA reads as TGTGCCAGCAGCCCAAGGACTATGAACACTGAAGCTTTCTTT.

This clone was found a few times. The chain links TRBV18 to TRBJ2-3; D might be TRBD2 (6 bases). The CDR3 loop spans 16 amino acids. From germline, CDR1 is KGHSH and CDR2 LQKENI. The ends were cut back, 4 bases at V and 2 bases at J, with 16 bases in the middle. DNA for the CDR3: TGTGCCAGCTCACAGCCCGGGGACTTCTCCACAGATACGCAGTATTTT. Translated: CASSQPGDFSTDTQYF.

CDR3 DNA: TGTGCCAGCAGCCGCCGCGAGTCGGGCAATGAGCAGTTCTTC. The encoded protein is CASSRRESGNEQFF. This rearrangement joins TRBV7-6 to TRBJ2-1, with no clear D. V lost 5 bases and J 6 bases, leaving 14 bases between the germline ends. In germline, CDR1 is SGHVS, CDR2 FNYEAQ. The CDR3 spans 14 residues.

The chain links TRBV5-1 to TRBJ2-7; 8 nucleotides match TRBD1. The germline V gene has CDR1 SGHRS and CDR2 YFSETQ. CDR3 length: 17 residues. With 0 bases clipped from V and 5 bases from J, the junction kept 13 bases outside the gene matches. The CDR3 DNA reads as TGCGCCAGCAGCTTGGCCGGCCTCGGGACAGGACGGGACGAGCAGTACTTC. Amino acid sequence: CASSLAGLGTGRDEQYF.

The V and J genes are TRBV28 and TRBJ2-2; D not resolved. The V end lost 3 bases, the J end lost 1 base, and 6 bases lay between the germline ends. Per the germline V gene, CDR1 is MDHEN and CDR2 is SYDVKM. The length of the CDR3 is 14 residues. The CDR3 loop is CASSFPQNTGELFF. The CDR3 nucleotides are TGTGCCAGCAGTTTCCCACAGAACACCGGGGAGCTGTTTTTT.

J is TRBJ2-5 and V is TRBV14, with D uncertain. This CDR3 spans 15 amino acids. Trimming removed 0 bases from V and 3 bases from J, with 11 bases in between. CDR1 and CDR2 (germline): SGHDN, FVKESK. The CDR3 DNA reads as TGTGCCAGCAGCCAAGAGTTAGGCGCGGAAGAGACCCAGTACTTC. The encoded protein is CASSQELGAEETQYF.

The chain joins TRBV5-4 to TRBJ1-2; 7 nucleotides align to TRBD1. Germline V gene data show CDR1 as SGHNT and CDR2 as YYREEE (reference sequence). The V and J ends lost 4 bases and 1 base, in that order; junction bases with no gene match: 4. The CDR3 is 14 residues long. Here the CDR3 reads CASSRTGDNYGYTF. The CDR3 nucleotides are TGTGCCAGCAGCCGTACAGGGGATAACTATGGCTACACCTTC.

The DNA for the CDR3 is TGTGCCAGCAGTTATGGGACAGGGAGCTATGGCTACACCTTC. It yields the protein CASSYGTGSYGYTF. The chain joins TRBV27 to TRBJ1-2, with TRBD1 matching over 9 bases. Germline V gene lookup returns CDR1 MNHEY and CDR2 SMNVEV (reference sequence). With V trimmed by 4 bases and J by 4 bases, 4 bases remained unmatched. CDR3 size: 14 residues.

This clone was recorded once. This rearrangement joins TRBV5-4 to TRBJ2-1, with a possible D match to TRBD1 (7 bases). The CDR3 loop spans 15 amino acids. Germline CDR1 and CDR2: SGHNT and YYREEE (reference sequence). V lost 0 bases and J 4 bases, leaving 11 bases between the germline ends. CDR3 residues: CASSLAGGRYNEQFF. CDR3 DNA: TGTGCCAGCAGCTTGGCAGGGGGGAGATACAATGAGCAGTTCTTC.

This rearrangement joins TRBV16 to TRBJ2-1; the match to TRBD1 covers 9 bases. Looked up from germline, CDR1 is KGHSY and CDR2 is FQNENV. CDR3 size: 16 residues. J lost 3 bases, V lost 3 bases, and 6 bases had no gene match. The CDR3 bases are TGTGCCAGCAGCCAGCCGGGACAGGGAGTCTACAATGAGCAGTTCTTC. Protein sequence: CASSQPGQGVYNEQFF.

V and J are TRBV5-5 and TRBJ1-5; 8 bases align to TRBD1. This CDR3 is built from 15 residues. The V segment lost 4 bases and the J segment 2 bases; nucleotides outside the gene matches: 5. CDR1 SGHKS and CDR2 YYEKEE come from the germline V gene (reference sequence). The CDR3 DNA reads TGTGCCAGCAGCCACGGACAGGGAGGCAATCAGCCCCAGCATTTT. Residues: CASSHGQGGNQPQHF.

The genes are TRBV7-2 and TRBJ2-5; TRBD2 matches 15 bases. The germline V gene has CDR1 SGHTA and CDR2 FQGNSA. This CDR3 region has 16 residues. V trimming: 5 bases; J trimming: 7 bases; junction bases outside the gene matches: 8. In nucleotides, the CDR3 is TGTGCCAGCAGCCTAGGACTAGCGGGGGGGCGTCTGACCCAGTACTTC. Translation: CASSLGLAGGRLTQYF.

CDR3 residues: CASSGITGGTQYF. The CDR3 DNA follows: TGTGCCAGCAGCGGAATCACGGGGGGTACGCAGTATTTT. V usage is TRBV7-6 and J usage is TRBJ2-3; 7 bases are a match to TRBD2. The CDR3 is 13 amino acids. CDR1 and CDR2 (germline): SGHVS, FNYEAQ. With 5 bases clipped from V and 8 bases from J, the junction kept 7 bases outside the gene matches.